The present TCR beta chain was sequenced within a study of T cells in Graves' hyperthyroidism and ophthalmopathy. The TCR beta CDR3 regions underwent amplification using RNA transcripts as the source. HTBI primers drove first-round RT-PCR of the TCR CDR3. TCRdb processed the multiplex PCR reads anew with MiXCR; each CDR3 protein has one entry. The table lists about 640,000 distinct CDR3 sequences, 45% of them singletons. V was trimmed by 2 bases and J by 4 bases, leaving 17 bases between them. The CDR3 totals 16 residues. CDR1 is WNHNN, CDR2 SYGVQD, per germline (reference sequence). Specimen: peripheral blood or thyroid tissue (not recorded which). The genes are TRBV10-1 and TRBJ1-2; TRBD1 is a possible D gene (6 bases). This receptor was taken from an adult man with Graves' disease, either hyperthyroidism or ophthalmopathy (not recorded which). CDR3: CASSEPPTGGLYGYTF. Here the CDR3 DNA reads TGCGCCAGCAGTGAGCCCCCGACAGGAGGGCTCTATGGCTACACCTTC.